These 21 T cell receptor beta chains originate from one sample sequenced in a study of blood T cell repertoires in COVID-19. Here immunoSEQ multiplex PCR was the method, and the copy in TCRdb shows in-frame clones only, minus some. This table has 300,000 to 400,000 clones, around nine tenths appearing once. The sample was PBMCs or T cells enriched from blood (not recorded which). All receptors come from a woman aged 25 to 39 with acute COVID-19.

DNA of the CDR3: TGTGCCAGCAGCTTGGGGCGGGCTAATGAAAAACTGTTTTTT. Its protein product is CASSLGRANEKLFF. V and J are TRBV5-6 and TRBJ1-4; D is uncertain. The CDR3 runs 14 residues. V was cut by 0 bases and J by 3 bases, with 6 bases left in between. CDR1 and CDR2 (germline): SGHDT, YYEEEE.

CDR3 sequence: CATSGQNTGELFF. The CDR3 nucleotides read TGTGCCACCAGCGGGCAGAACACCGGGGAGCTGTTTTTT. This rearrangement joins TRBV15 to TRBJ2-2; D ambiguous. V lost 5 bases and J lost 1, with 5 bases in between. The germline V gene has CDR1 LNHNV and CDR2 YYDKDF (reference sequence). The CDR3 runs to 13 residues.

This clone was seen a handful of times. The CDR3 nucleotides read TGTGCCATCAGTGAGTCTCGGCAGGGTCTAAACGAGCAGTACTTC. Translation: CAISESRQGLNEQYF. V is TRBV10-3 and J is TRBJ2-7, with D possibly being TRBD1 (5 bases). Germline loops: CDR1 ENHRY, CDR2 SYGVKD. The CDR3 is 15 residues long. The V and J ends lost 0 bases and 5 bases respectively, with 14 bases between them.

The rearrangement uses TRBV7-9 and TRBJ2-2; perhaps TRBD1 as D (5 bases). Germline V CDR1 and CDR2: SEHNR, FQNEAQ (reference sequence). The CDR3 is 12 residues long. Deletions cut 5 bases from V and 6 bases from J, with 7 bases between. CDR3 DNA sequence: TGTGCCAGCAGCCCAGGGTCCGGGGAGCTGTTTTTT. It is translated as CASSPGSGELFF.

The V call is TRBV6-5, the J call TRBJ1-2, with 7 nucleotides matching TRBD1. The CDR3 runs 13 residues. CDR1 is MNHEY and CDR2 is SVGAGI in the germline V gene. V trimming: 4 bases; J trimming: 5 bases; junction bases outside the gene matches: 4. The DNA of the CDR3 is TGTGCCAGCAGTTCGACAGGGTTTTATGGCTACACCTTC. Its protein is CASSSTGFYGYTF.

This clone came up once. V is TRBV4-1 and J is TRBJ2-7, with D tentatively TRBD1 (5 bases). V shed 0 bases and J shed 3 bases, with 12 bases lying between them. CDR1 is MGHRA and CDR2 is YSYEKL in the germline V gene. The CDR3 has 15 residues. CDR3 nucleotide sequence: TGCGCCAGCAGCCAAGATCAGAACAGGTACTACGAGCAGTACTTC. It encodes CASSQDQNRYYEQYF.

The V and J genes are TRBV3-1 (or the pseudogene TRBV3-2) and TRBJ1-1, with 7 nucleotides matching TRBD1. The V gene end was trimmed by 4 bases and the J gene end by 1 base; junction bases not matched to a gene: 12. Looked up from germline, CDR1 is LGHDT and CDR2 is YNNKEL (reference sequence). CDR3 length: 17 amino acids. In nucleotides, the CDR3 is TGTGCCAGCAGCCCCCGACAGGGCAAGTCATGGAACACTGAAGCTTTCTTT. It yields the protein CASSPRQGKSWNTEAFF.

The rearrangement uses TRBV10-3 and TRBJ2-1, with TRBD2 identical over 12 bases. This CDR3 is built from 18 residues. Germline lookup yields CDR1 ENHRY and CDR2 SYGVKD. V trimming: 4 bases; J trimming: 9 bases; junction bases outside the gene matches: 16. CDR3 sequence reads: CAISVGGSSGGAYGEQFF. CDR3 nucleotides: TGTGCCATCAGTGTTGGTGGATCTAGCGGGGGGGCCTATGGTGAGCAGTTCTTC.

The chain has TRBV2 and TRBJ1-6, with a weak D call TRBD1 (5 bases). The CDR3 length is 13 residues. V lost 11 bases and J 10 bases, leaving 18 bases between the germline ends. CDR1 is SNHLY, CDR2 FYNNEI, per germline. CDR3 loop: CARRGTTRSPLHF. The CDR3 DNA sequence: TGTGCCCGCCGCGGGACGACGAGGTCACCCCTCCACTTT. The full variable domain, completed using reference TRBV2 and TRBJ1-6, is EPEVTQTPSHQVTQMGQEVILRCVPISNHLYFYWYRQILGQKVEFLVSFYNNEISEKSEIFDDQFSVERPDGSNFTLKIRSTKLEDSAMYFCARRGTTRSPLHFGNGTRLTVT.

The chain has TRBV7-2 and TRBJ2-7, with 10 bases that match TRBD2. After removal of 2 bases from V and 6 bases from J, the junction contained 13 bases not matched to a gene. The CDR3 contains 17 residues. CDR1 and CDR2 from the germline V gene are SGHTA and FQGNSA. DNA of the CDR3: TGTGCCAGCAGCTTACGGACCCCCGTAGCGGGGGGCACCGAGCAGTACTTC. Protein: CASSLRTPVAGGTEQYF.

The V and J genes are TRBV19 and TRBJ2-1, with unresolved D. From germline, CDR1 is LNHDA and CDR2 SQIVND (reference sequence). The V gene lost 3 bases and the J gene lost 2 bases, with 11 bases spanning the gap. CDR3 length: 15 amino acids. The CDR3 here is CASSMGRNTYNEQFF. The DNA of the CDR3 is TGTGCCAGTAGTATGGGCAGGAATACCTACAATGAGCAGTTCTTC.

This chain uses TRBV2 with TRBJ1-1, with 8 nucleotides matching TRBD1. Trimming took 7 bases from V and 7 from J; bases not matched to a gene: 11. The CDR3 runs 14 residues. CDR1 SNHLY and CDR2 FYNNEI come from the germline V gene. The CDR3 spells CASTLSGGGGEAFF. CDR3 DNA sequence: TGTGCCAGCACACTCTCAGGGGGCGGGGGTGAAGCTTTCTTT.

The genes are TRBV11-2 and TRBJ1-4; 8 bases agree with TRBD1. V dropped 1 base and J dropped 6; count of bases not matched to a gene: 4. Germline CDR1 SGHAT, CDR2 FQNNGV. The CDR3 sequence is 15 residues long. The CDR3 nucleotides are TGTGCCAGCAGCTTAGTACAGGGGGTGGATGAAAAACTGTTTTTT. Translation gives CASSLVQGVDEKLFF. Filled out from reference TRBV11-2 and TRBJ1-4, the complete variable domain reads EAGVAQSPRYKIIEKRQSVAFWCNPISGHATLYWYQQILGQGPKLLIQFQNNGVVDDSQLPKDRFSAERLKGVDSTLKIQPAKLEDSAVYLCASSLVQGVDEKLFFGSGTQLSVL.

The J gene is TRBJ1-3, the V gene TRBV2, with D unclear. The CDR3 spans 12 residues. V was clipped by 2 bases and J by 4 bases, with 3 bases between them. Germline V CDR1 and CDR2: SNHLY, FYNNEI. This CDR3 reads CASSELGNTIYF. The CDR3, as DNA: TGTGCCAGCAGTGAATTAGGAAACACCATATATTTT.

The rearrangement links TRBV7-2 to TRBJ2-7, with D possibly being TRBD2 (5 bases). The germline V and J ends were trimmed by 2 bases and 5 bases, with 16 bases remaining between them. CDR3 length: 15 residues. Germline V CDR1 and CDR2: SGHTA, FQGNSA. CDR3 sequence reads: CASSLWGIEEDEQYF. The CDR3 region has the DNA TGTGCCAGCAGCTTATGGGGAATCGAGGAGGACGAGCAGTACTTC. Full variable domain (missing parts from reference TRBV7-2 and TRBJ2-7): GAGVSQSPSNKVTEKGKDVELRCDPISGHTALYWYRQSLGQGLEFLIYFQGNSAPDKSGLPSDRFSAERTGGSVSTLTIQRTQQEDSAVYLCASSLWGIEEDEQYFGPGTRLTVT.

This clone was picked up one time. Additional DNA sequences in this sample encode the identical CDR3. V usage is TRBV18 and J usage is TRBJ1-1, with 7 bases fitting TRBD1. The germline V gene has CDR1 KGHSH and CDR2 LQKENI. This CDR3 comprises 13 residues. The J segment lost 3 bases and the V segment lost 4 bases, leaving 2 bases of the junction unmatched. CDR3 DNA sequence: TGTGCCAGCTCACGACAGGGCGACACTGAAGCTTTCTTT. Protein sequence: CASSRQGDTEAFF.

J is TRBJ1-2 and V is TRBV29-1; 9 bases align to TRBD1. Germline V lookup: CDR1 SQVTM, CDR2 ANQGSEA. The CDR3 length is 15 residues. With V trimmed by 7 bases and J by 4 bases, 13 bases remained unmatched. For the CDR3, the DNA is TGCAGCGCGGGACAGGGTAGGGGTGCGATCTATGGCTACACCTTC. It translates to CSAGQGRGAIYGYTF. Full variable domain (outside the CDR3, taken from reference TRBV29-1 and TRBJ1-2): SAVISQKPSRDICQRGTSLTIQCQVDSQVTMMFWYRQQPGQSLTLIATANQGSEATYESGFVIDKFPISRPNLTFSTLTVSNMSPEDSSIYLCSAGQGRGAIYGYTFGSGTRLTVV.

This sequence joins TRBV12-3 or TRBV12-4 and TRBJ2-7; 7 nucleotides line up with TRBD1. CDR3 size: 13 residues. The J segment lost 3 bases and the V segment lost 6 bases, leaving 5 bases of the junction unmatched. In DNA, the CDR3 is TGTGCCAGCAGCCCCCGGGACAGCTACGAGCAGTACTTC. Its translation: CASSPRDSYEQYF.

The CDR3 bases are TGTGCCAGCAGTACCCCCGGGGATGGCTACACCTTC. This encodes CASSTPGDGYTF. The genes are TRBV6-6 and TRBJ1-2, with unresolved D. Trimming pared 5 bases from V and 6 bases from J, leaving 10 bases between. CDR1 MNHNY and CDR2 SVGAGI come from the germline V gene (reference sequence). The CDR3 length is 12 residues.

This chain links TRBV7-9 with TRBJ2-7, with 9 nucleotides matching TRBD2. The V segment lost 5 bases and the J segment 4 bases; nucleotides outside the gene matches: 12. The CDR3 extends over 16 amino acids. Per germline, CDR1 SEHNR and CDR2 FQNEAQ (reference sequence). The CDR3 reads CASSILAGPVPYEQYF. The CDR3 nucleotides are TGTGCCAGCAGCATACTAGCGGGTCCCGTACCGTACGAGCAGTACTTC. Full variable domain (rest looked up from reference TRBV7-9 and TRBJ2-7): DTGVSQNPRHKITKRGQNVTFRCDPISEHNRLYWYRQTLGQGPEFLTYFQNEAQLEKSRLLSDRFSAERPKGSFSTLEIQRTEQGDSAMYLCASSILAGPVPYEQYFGPGTRLTVT.

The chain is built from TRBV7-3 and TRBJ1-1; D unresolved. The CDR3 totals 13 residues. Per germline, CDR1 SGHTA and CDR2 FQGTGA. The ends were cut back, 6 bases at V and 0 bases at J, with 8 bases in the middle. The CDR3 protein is CASRRAMNTEAFF. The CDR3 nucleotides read TGTGCCAGCAGGAGGGCCATGAACACTGAAGCTTTCTTT.